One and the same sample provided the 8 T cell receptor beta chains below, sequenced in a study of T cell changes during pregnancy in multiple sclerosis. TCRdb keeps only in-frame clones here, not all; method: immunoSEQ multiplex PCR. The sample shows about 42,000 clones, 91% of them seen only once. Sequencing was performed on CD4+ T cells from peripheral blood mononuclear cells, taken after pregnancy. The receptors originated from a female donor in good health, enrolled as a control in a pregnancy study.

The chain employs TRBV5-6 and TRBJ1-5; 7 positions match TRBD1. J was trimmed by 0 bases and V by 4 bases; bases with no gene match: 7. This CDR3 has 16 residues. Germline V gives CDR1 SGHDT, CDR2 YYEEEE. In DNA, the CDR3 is TGTGCCAGCAGCAAACAGGGGCGGGATAGCAATCAGCCCCAGCATTTT. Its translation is CASSKQGRDSNQPQHF.

For the CDR3, the DNA is TGTGCCAGCAGCTTAGAGGCTAGCGGGAGTTTCAATGAGCAGTTCTTC. The encoded protein is CASSLEASGSFNEQFF. V and J are TRBV7-2 and TRBJ2-1, with 10 bases lining up with TRBD2. Trimming took 1 base from V and 6 from J; bases not matched to a gene: 6. The CDR3 has 16 amino acids. Per the germline V gene, CDR1 is SGHTA and CDR2 is FQGNSA.

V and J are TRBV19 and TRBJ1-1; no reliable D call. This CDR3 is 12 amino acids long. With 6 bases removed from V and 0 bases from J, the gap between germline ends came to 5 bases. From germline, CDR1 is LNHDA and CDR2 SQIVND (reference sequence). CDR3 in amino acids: CASSRLNTEAFF. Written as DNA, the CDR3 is TGTGCCAGTAGCAGGTTGAACACTGAAGCTTTCTTT.

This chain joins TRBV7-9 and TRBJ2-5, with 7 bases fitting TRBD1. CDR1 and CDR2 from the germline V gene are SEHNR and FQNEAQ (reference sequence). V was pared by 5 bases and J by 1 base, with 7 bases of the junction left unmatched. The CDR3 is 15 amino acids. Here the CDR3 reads CASSAPYRGQETQYF. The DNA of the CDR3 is TGTGCCAGCAGCGCACCTTACAGGGGCCAAGAGACCCAGTACTTC.

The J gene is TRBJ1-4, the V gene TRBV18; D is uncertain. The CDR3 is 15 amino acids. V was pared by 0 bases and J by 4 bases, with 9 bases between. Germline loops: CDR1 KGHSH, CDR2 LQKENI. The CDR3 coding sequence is TGTGCCAGCTCACCACCGGGAGGGATTAATGAAAAACTGTTTTTT. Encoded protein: CASSPPGGINEKLFF.

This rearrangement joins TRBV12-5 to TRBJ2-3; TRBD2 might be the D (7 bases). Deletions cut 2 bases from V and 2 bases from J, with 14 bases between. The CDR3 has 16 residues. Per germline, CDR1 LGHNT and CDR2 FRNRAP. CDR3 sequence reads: CASGLRGAGDTDTQYF. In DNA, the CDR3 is TGTGCTAGTGGTTTGAGGGGGGCGGGGGACACAGATACGCAGTATTTT.

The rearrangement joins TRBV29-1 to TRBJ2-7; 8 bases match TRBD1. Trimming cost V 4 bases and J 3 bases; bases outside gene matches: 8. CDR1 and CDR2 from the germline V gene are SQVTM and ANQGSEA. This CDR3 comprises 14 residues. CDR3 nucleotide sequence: TGCAGCGTTGCCCCAGCAGGGGGCTTCTACGAGCAGTACTTC. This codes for CSVAPAGGFYEQYF.

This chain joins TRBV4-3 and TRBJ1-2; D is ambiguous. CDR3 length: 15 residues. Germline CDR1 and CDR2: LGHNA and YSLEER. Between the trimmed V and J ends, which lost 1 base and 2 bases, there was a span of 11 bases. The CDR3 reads CASSQGAQQNYGYTF. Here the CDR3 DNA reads TGCGCCAGCAGCCAAGGGGCACAGCAAAACTATGGCTACACCTTC.